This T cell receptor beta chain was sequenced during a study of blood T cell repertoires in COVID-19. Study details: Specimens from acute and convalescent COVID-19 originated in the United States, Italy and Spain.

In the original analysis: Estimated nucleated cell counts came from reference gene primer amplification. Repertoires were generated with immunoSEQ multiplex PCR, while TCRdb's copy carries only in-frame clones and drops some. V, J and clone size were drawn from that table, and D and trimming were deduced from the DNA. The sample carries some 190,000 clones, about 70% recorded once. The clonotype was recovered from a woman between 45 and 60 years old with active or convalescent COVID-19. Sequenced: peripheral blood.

For the CDR3, the DNA is TGTGCCAGCAGGGACCAGGGGGCGGGTGGCTACACCTTC. Translating gives CASRDQGAGGYTF. V is TRBV12-3 or TRBV12-4 and J is TRBJ1-2; 8 bases are shared with TRBD1. Unmatched junction bases numbered 7, after V lost 6 bases and J lost 7 bases. The CDR3 spans 13 residues.